The 3 T cell receptor beta chains given below trace back to one sample, sequenced in a study of blood T cell repertoires in COVID-19. TCRdb's table, derived via immunoSEQ multiplex PCR, lists solely in-frame clones and lacks some. Here the sample spans a few hundred thousand clones, approximately 85% being singletons. Sequencing used PBMCs or T cells enriched from blood (not recorded which). Every receptor here comes from a woman aged 45-65 years who had been exposed to COVID-19.

This sequence joins TRBV7-9 and TRBJ2-7, with TRBD1 matching 11 bases. The CDR3 runs to 15 residues. With V trimmed by 2 bases and J by 3 bases, 3 bases remained unmatched. Germline CDR1 is SEHNR and CDR2 is FQNEAQ (reference sequence). This CDR3 is CASSLTGTGGYEQYF. The CDR3 nucleotides are TGTGCCAGCAGCTTAACTGGGACAGGGGGCTACGAGCAGTACTTC.

The V gene is TRBV18, the J gene TRBJ2-3; 11 nucleotides match TRBD2. V trimming: 3 bases; J trimming: 4 bases; junction bases outside the gene matches: 12. The CDR3 runs 18 residues. The germline V gene encodes CDR1 KGHSH and CDR2 LQKENI. The CDR3 DNA follows: TGTGCCAGCTCACCCCGTCTCGCGCTAGCGGGGGGATCAGATACGCAGTATTTT. Protein product: CASSPRLALAGGSDTQYF.

This rearrangement joins TRBV24-1 to TRBJ1-1; the D is unclear. This CDR3 spans 15 amino acids. Germline V lookup: CDR1 KGHDR, CDR2 SFDVKD. Deletions cut 4 bases from V and 1 base from J, with 12 bases between. The CDR3 sequence is CATSDSGLSNTEAFF. CDR3 nucleotides: TGTGCCACCAGTGACTCTGGCCTCTCGAACACTGAAGCTTTCTTT.